The 15 T cell receptor beta chains given below trace back to one sample, sequenced in a study of blood T cell repertoires in COVID-19. TCRdb keeps only in-frame clones here, not all; method: immunoSEQ multiplex PCR. Found here are more than 200,000 clones, around 86% of them singletons; the top ten hold 5.9%. The source material was peripheral blood. These TCRs come from a man aged 80 or over with acute or convalescent COVID-19.

The chain carries TRBV19 and TRBJ1-6; 9 bases fit TRBD1. Losses at the gene ends were 6 bases for V and 7 bases for J; bases not matched to a gene: 10. Germline V CDR1 and CDR2: LNHDA, SQIVND (reference sequence). This CDR3 region has 16 residues. This chain's CDR3 is CASRKGGTGTNSPLHF. The CDR3, as DNA: TGTGCCAGTAGGAAGGGTGGGACAGGGACAAATTCACCCCTCCACTTT. Filled out from reference TRBV19 and TRBJ1-6, the complete variable domain reads DGGITQSPKYLFRKEGQNVTLSCEQNLNHDAMYWYRQDPGQGLRLIYYSQIVNDFQKGDIAEGYSVSREKKESFPLTVTSAQKNPTAFYLCASRKGGTGTNSPLHFGNGTRLTVT.

In this sample, this clone turned up a few times. The chain carries TRBV10-3 and TRBJ1-1; TRBD1 matches at 8 bases. There are 15 residues in the CDR3. Trimming removed 0 bases from V and 1 base from J; junction bases left unmatched: 1. Germline CDR1 reads ENHRY; CDR2 reads SYGVKD. The CDR3 DNA is TGTGCCATCAGTGAGTCGGACAGGGCGAACACTGAAGCTTTCTTT. It translates to CAISESDRANTEAFF.

V usage is TRBV27 and J usage is TRBJ1-4, with no clear D. Trimming removed 5 bases from V and 3 bases from J, with 10 bases in between. The CDR3 covers 14 residues. Germline V gene sequence: CDR1 MNHEY, CDR2 SMNVEV (reference sequence). CDR3 protein: CASSAGRANEKLFF. The CDR3 coding sequence is TGTGCCAGCAGTGCCGGGAGAGCTAATGAAAAACTGTTTTTT.

The V and J genes are TRBV7-9 and TRBJ2-1; 11 bases line up with TRBD2. V dropped 1 base and J dropped 9; count of bases not matched to a gene: 2. CDR1 and CDR2 from the germline V gene are SEHNR and FQNEAQ (reference sequence). The CDR3 spans 14 residues. CDR3 protein: CASSLGLAGTEQFF. The CDR3 DNA is TGTGCCAGCAGCTTAGGACTAGCGGGAACTGAGCAGTTCTTC.

This clone showed up just once. V gene TRBV7-2 combines with J gene TRBJ2-1, with 11 bases lining up with TRBD2. The CDR3 consists of 18 residues. Trimming at V came to 2 bases and at J to 8 bases, leaving 14 bases not matched to a gene. Per the germline V gene, CDR1 is SGHTA and CDR2 is FQGNSA. The CDR3 loop reads CASSLFNPGLAAGDEQFF. DNA of the CDR3: TGTGCCAGCAGCTTATTCAATCCGGGACTAGCGGCGGGGGATGAGCAGTTCTTC.

The chain uses TRBV7-3 and TRBJ2-2; D gene ambiguous. The CDR3 consists of 12 residues. The germline V gene has CDR1 SGHTA and CDR2 FQGTGA. The germline V and J ends were trimmed by 6 bases and 8 bases, with 10 bases remaining between them. The DNA for the CDR3 is TGTGCCAGCAGTACCCCCGGGGGGGAGCTGTTTTTT. It yields the protein CASSTPGGELFF.

This clone appeared once. The genes are TRBV7-9 and TRBJ1-2, with D perhaps matching TRBD1 (6 bases). Trimming stripped 6 bases from V and 8 bases from J, with 16 bases between. Germline assignment: CDR1 SEHNR and CDR2 FQNEAQ (reference sequence). CDR3 size: 13 residues. CDR3 sequence reads: CASRSTQGTGYTF. The CDR3 DNA sequence: TGTGCCAGCAGATCTACCCAGGGGACCGGCTACACCTTC.

J is TRBJ2-2 and V is TRBV7-2; 7 bases match TRBD2. With 5 bases clipped from V and 0 bases from J, the junction kept 3 bases outside the gene matches. The germline V gene has CDR1 SGHTA and CDR2 FQGNSA. This CDR3 has 15 residues. CDR3 loop: CASSRDYSNTGELFF. The CDR3 coding sequence is TGTGCCAGCAGCCGGGACTACTCGAACACCGGGGAGCTGTTTTTT.

V usage is TRBV28 and J usage is TRBJ2-1; unclear D gene. The CDR3 has 15 residues. V lost 2 bases and J 7 bases, leaving 15 bases between the germline ends. In germline, CDR1 is MDHEN, CDR2 SYDVKM. CDR3: CASSLGLPRGNEQFF. Here the CDR3 DNA reads TGTGCCAGCAGTTTAGGGCTCCCCCGTGGGAATGAGCAGTTCTTC. Variable domain in full (rest from reference TRBV28 and TRBJ2-1): DVKVTQSSRYLVKRTGEKVFLECVQDMDHENMFWYRQDPGLGLRLIYFSYDVKMKEKGDIPEGYSVSREKKERFSLILESASTNQTSMYLCASSLGLPRGNEQFFGPGTRLTVL.

The rearrangement links TRBV21-1 to TRBJ2-7; the table's D call, TRBD2, has no DNA check behind it. TRBV21-1 has pseudogene status. The CDR3 loop spans 10 amino acids. CDR3 nucleotide sequence: TGTGGAAGCGTTCCGTACGAGCAGTACGTC. Translated, it gives CGSVPYEQYV.

The chain employs TRBV4-1 and TRBJ2-5; TRBD1 might be the D (6 bases). The CDR3 is 15 residues long. Germline V gene sequence: CDR1 MGHRA, CDR2 YSYEKL. The V end lost 4 bases, the J end lost 5 bases, and 17 bases lay between the germline ends. The CDR3: CASSPQGGPGETQYF. As DNA, the CDR3 is TGCGCCAGCAGCCCTCAAGGGGGACCCGGGGAGACCCAGTACTTC.

This sequence joins TRBV4-2 and TRBJ1-3, with 8 positions matching TRBD1. This CDR3 contains 16 residues. V shed 2 bases and J 4 bases; nucleotides not matched to a gene: 7. Looked up from germline, CDR1 is LGHNA and CDR2 is YNFKEQ. The DNA for the CDR3 is TGTGCCAGCAGCCAACTCGGAGACAGGGGAGGAAACACCATATATTTT. It codes for CASSQLGDRGGNTIYF.

This chain connects TRBV19 to TRBJ1-3, with TRBD1 matching over 7 bases. In germline, CDR1 is LNHDA, CDR2 SQIVND (reference sequence). Trimming cost V 6 bases and J 0 bases; bases outside gene matches: 11. This CDR3 comprises 17 residues. This CDR3 reads CASRKTGTANSGNTIYF. In DNA, the CDR3 is TGTGCCAGTAGGAAAACCGGGACAGCGAACTCTGGAAACACCATATATTTT. The full variable domain, completed using reference TRBV19 and TRBJ1-3, is DGGITQSPKYLFRKEGQNVTLSCEQNLNHDAMYWYRQDPGQGLRLIYYSQIVNDFQKGDIAEGYSVSREKKESFPLTVTSAQKNPTAFYLCASRKTGTANSGNTIYFGEGSWLTVV.

This chain connects TRBV29-1 to TRBJ1-1; no firm D call. The germline V and J ends were trimmed by 6 bases and 5 bases, with 19 bases remaining between them. CDR1 and CDR2 (germline): SQVTM, ANQGSEA. The CDR3 loop spans 14 amino acids. CDR3 coding DNA: TGCAGCGTGGGTTCTGTGGCCCTCGGGACTGAAGCTTTCTTT. The encoded protein is CSVGSVALGTEAFF.

This clone was recorded only once. The V and J genes are TRBV2 and TRBJ2-1, with TRBD2 matching 8 bases. The CDR3 has 13 residues. V lost 8 bases, J lost 7 bases, and 7 bases stayed unmatched. Germline CDR1 reads SNHLY; CDR2 reads FYNNEI. CDR3 coding DNA: TGTGCCAGCGTCGGAGTAGCGGGGAATGAGCAGTTCTTC. This codes for CASVGVAGNEQFF.